The T cell receptor (beta chain) under discussion was sequenced for a study of T cells in localized non-small cell lung cancer. Study conclusions and caveats: Longer overall survival was associated with a higher density of T cells in the blood. Turning up in adjacent lung were a median about 56 of the top 100 tumor clones. Adjacent uninvolved lung had the highest clonality, suggesting focused antigen responses. One tumor region alone was sequenced, and heterogeneity therefore remains possible.

Profiled with immunoSEQ multiplex PCR; TCRdb holds only in-frame clones, not every one. This sample has tens of thousands of clones, with roughly four fifths found just once. V was cut by 6 bases and J by 1 base, with 15 bases left in between. From germline, CDR1 is SGHRS and CDR2 YFSETQ. This CDR3 contains 15 residues. As regards this clone: Its antigen is not identified.

The source material was PBMCs, sampled before any cancer treatment. The V and J genes are TRBV5-1 and TRBJ2-3; possibly TRBD1 for D (7 bases). The TCR comes from a man aged 40-75 years with stage II lung adenocarcinoma. DNA for the CDR3: TGCGCCAGCACCCGACAGGGCGGGGGCACAGATACGCAGTATTTT. Translating it yields CASTRQGGGTDTQYF.